These 26 T cell receptor beta chains originate from one sample sequenced in a study of T cell responses to AZD1222 COVID-19 vaccine (dated by TCRdb to the early 2020s). In light of the paper, this sample's time point label describes: baseline before first vaccination. Library generation was performed with the immunoSEQ multiplex PCR assay. TCRdb provides this immuneACCESS table in a form limited to in-frame rearrangements. Some clones are lacking; in checked studies, under half of them reflect an unresolved V gene, and why the rest are absent is not known. The sample table contains 120,000 to 150,000 clones; only one count was recorded for approximately 88% of them. The ten largest clones take up approximately 15% of the sample. The sequencing used peripheral blood, collected on day 0 of AZD1222 vaccination. The origin of the receptors is an adult in good health.

The chain links TRBV28 to TRBJ1-2; 9 bases align to TRBD1. Germline CDR1 reads MDHEN; CDR2 reads SYDVKM. This CDR3 has 13 residues. J gave up 6 bases and V 4 bases, and 3 bases lay outside the gene matches. The DNA for the CDR3 is TGTGCCAGCAGTTACCGGGACAGGGATGGCTACACCTTC. It encodes CASSYRDRDGYTF.

The rearrangement uses TRBV11-2 and TRBJ1-1, with TRBD1 identical over 7 bases. J was trimmed by 8 bases and V by 1 base; bases with no gene match: 7. This CDR3 is 14 amino acids long. CDR1 and CDR2 from the germline V gene are SGHAT and FQNNGV. The CDR3 DNA reads TGTGCCAGCAGCTTAGCCTTCGACAGGGACGAAGCTTTCTTT. Translating gives CASSLAFDRDEAFF.

The chain couples TRBV28 to TRBJ1-5, with 9 bases aligning to TRBD1. The junction had 8 bases not matched to a gene; V was cut back by 7 bases and J by 4 bases. The CDR3 has 15 residues. Germline assignment: CDR1 MDHEN and CDR2 SYDVKM. CDR3 sequence reads: CASTSGQGNNQPQHF. CDR3 DNA: TGTGCCAGCACCTCCGGACAGGGGAATAATCAGCCCCAGCATTTT.

The rearrangement links TRBV18 to TRBJ1-1, with a weak D call TRBD1 (5 bases). The CDR3 consists of 13 residues. Germline V gene lookup returns CDR1 KGHSH and CDR2 LQKENI. Trimming pared 0 bases from V and 8 bases from J, leaving 10 bases between. CDR3 sequence (DNA): TGTGCCAGCTCACCACCAACCAGGGAAGAAGCTTTCTTT. Amino acids: CASSPPTREEAFF.

The CDR3: CASSPQQDFHQPQHF. CDR3 coding DNA: TGTGCCAGCAGTCCCCAACAGGATTTCCATCAGCCCCAGCATTTT. The rearrangement joins TRBV6-4 to TRBJ1-5; weak D call: TRBD1 (5 bases). CDR1 and CDR2 (germline): MRHNA, SNTAGT. V lost 5 bases and J lost 5, with 16 bases in between. This CDR3 is built from 15 residues.

The chain is built from TRBV5-5 and TRBJ2-4; maybe TRBD2 (6 bases). This CDR3 has 14 residues. The germline V and J ends were trimmed by 2 bases and 4 bases, with 10 bases remaining between them. Per germline, CDR1 SGHKS and CDR2 YYEKEE (reference sequence). CDR3: CASSLTGGKNIQYF. The CDR3 coding sequence is TGTGCCAGCAGCTTAACCGGGGGTAAAAACATTCAGTACTTC.

The chain is built from TRBV3-1 (or the pseudogene TRBV3-2) and TRBJ1-3, with 7 nucleotides matching TRBD1. This CDR3 has 15 residues. Germline CDR1 is LGHDT and CDR2 is YNNKEL (reference sequence). With V trimmed by 8 bases and J by 0 bases, 7 bases remained unmatched. CDR3 region: CASQTGSNSGNTIYF. CDR3 bases: TGTGCCAGCCAGACAGGGTCCAACTCTGGAAACACCATATATTTT.

The chain links TRBV18 to TRBJ1-5; D gene unclear. This CDR3 is 13 amino acids long. From germline, CDR1 is KGHSH and CDR2 LQKENI. With 3 bases removed from V and 0 bases from J, the gap between germline ends came to 3 bases. The CDR3 DNA sequence: TGTGCCAGCTCACCGCTTAGCAATCAGCCCCAGCATTTT. Translation gives CASSPLSNQPQHF.

The chain links TRBV9 to TRBJ1-4; 11 bases are shared with TRBD1. The germline gives CDR1 SGDLS, CDR2 YYNGEE. Trimming took 3 bases from V and 8 from J; bases not matched to a gene: 3. The CDR3 sequence is 14 residues long. The CDR3 bases are TGTGCCAGCAGCGCAGGGACAGGGGGGGAAAAACTGTTTTTT. It yields the protein CASSAGTGGEKLFF. Full variable domain (rest looked up from reference TRBV9 and TRBJ1-4): DSGVTQTPKHLITATGQRVTLRCSPRSGDLSVYWYQQSLDQGLQFLIQYYNGEERAKGNILERFSAQQFPDLHSELNLSSLELGDSALYFCASSAGTGGEKLFFGSGTQLSVL.

V is TRBV5-1 and J is TRBJ2-1, with 12 bases that match TRBD2. The CDR3 has 16 amino acids. Germline V gene lookup returns CDR1 SGHRS and CDR2 YFSETQ. Unmatched junction bases numbered 5, after V lost 4 bases and J lost 3 bases. The CDR3 nucleotides read TGCGCCAGCAGCCCTAGGACTAGCGGGAACTACAATGAGCAGTTCTTC. Protein product: CASSPRTSGNYNEQFF.

This chain joins TRBV28 and TRBJ1-3; tentative D call: TRBD1 (5 bases). Germline CDR1 and CDR2: MDHEN and SYDVKM. V was cut by 3 bases and J by 0 bases, with 12 bases left in between. The CDR3 extends over 16 amino acids. The CDR3, as DNA: TGTGCCAGCAGTTTGCCCCAGGGAAGCTCTGGAAACACCATATATTTT. It yields the protein CASSLPQGSSGNTIYF.

In its sample, this clone was seen once. The V call is TRBV14, the J call TRBJ2-7; the D gene is possibly TRBD1 (5 bases). CDR3 size: 16 residues. V was shortened by 0 bases and J by 2 bases, with 14 bases between the two germline ends. CDR1 SGHDN and CDR2 FVKESK come from the germline V gene. CDR3 region: CASSQDATTVAYEQYF. CDR3 nucleotide sequence: TGTGCCAGCAGCCAAGATGCTACGACAGTTGCCTACGAGCAGTACTTC.

The CDR3 nucleotides are TGTGCTAGTGGTTTGGTAGGACAGGGCGGTGAAGCTTTCTTT. Its protein is CASGLVGQGGEAFF. The V and J genes are TRBV12-5 and TRBJ1-1; TRBD1 aligns across 8 bases. Per germline, CDR1 LGHNT and CDR2 FRNRAP. The junction had 4 bases not matched to a gene; V was cut back by 0 bases and J by 7 bases. The CDR3 consists of 14 residues.

The genes are TRBV18 and TRBJ1-2; D possibly corresponds to TRBD1 (6 bases). CDR3 length equals 13 residues. V lost 5 bases, J lost 4 bases, and 11 bases lay in between. CDR1 KGHSH and CDR2 LQKENI come from the germline V gene. CDR3 nucleotides: TGTGCCAGCTCAACACAGGGCCCCTATGGCTACACCTTC. It is translated as CASSTQGPYGYTF.

The chain recombines TRBV2 with TRBJ1-4, with unresolved D. Germline CDR1 is SNHLY and CDR2 is FYNNEI. The CDR3 is made up of 14 amino acids. V lost 7 bases and J 8 bases, leaving 17 bases between the germline ends. CDR3 in amino acids: CASIGWAGREKLFF. The DNA for the CDR3 is TGTGCCAGCATAGGGTGGGCAGGAAGAGAAAAACTGTTTTTT.

V is TRBV5-6 and J is TRBJ2-5; possibly TRBD2 for D (5 bases). V was shortened by 3 bases and J by 5 bases, with 17 bases between the two germline ends. There are 15 residues in the CDR3. Per the germline V gene, CDR1 is SGHDT and CDR2 is YYEEEE. This chain's CDR3 is CASSSLQGPGETQYF. CDR3 in DNA: TGTGCCAGCAGCTCCCTTCAAGGACCGGGGGAGACCCAGTACTTC.

This chain joins TRBV28 and TRBJ1-3; possible D gene TRBD1, 5 bases. The CDR3 runs to 15 residues. The V and J ends lost 7 bases and 0 bases respectively, with 13 bases between them. The germline CDR1 and CDR2 sequences are MDHEN and SYDVKM. The CDR3 region is CASTRVPISGNTIYF. CDR3 in DNA: TGTGCCAGCACCAGGGTCCCGATCTCTGGAAACACCATATATTTT. Variable domain in full (rest from reference TRBV28 and TRBJ1-3): DVKVTQSSRYLVKRTGEKVFLECVQDMDHENMFWYRQDPGLGLRLIYFSYDVKMKEKGDIPEGYSVSREKKERFSLILESASTNQTSMYLCASTRVPISGNTIYFGEGSWLTVV.

The J gene is TRBJ1-2, the V gene TRBV27; possible D gene TRBD1, 6 bases. The V end was cut by 4 bases, the J end by 6 bases, with 24 bases between. Germline assignment: CDR1 MNHEY and CDR2 SMNVEV (reference sequence). There are 17 residues in the CDR3. DNA of the CDR3: TGTGCCAGCAGTTCCCACGGAGTAACAGGGAATAGTGATGGCTACACCTTC. This sequence encodes CASSSHGVTGNSDGYTF.

The V gene is TRBV9, the J gene TRBJ1-1; D is unresolved. Deletions cut 1 base from V and 5 bases from J, with 12 bases between. Germline V gene sequence: CDR1 SGDLS, CDR2 YYNGEE. The CDR3 covers 14 residues. DNA of the CDR3: TGTGCCAGCAGCGTAAGGGCCCTGGGAACTGAAGCTTTCTTT. It encodes CASSVRALGTEAFF. The whole variable domain, filled in from reference TRBV9 and TRBJ1-1, reads DSGVTQTPKHLITATGQRVTLRCSPRSGDLSVYWYQQSLDQGLQFLIQYYNGEERAKGNILERFSAQQFPDLHSELNLSSLELGDSALYFCASSVRALGTEAFFGQGTRLTVV.

This rearrangement joins TRBV21-1 to TRBJ2-7; the tabulated D call, TRBD1, remains unverified against the DNA. TRBV21-1 is an annotated pseudogene. The CDR3 covers 14 residues. The CDR3 sequence is CANKPQGNGYEQYF. DNA of the CDR3: TGTGCCAACAAACCTCAGGGAAACGGGTACGAGCAGTACTTC.

This chain links TRBV4-3 with TRBJ2-7; TRBD2 is a possible D gene (5 bases). The CDR3 is made up of 14 amino acids. From germline, CDR1 is LGHNA and CDR2 YSLEER. V gave up 1 base and J gave up 2 bases, with 9 bases separating them. CDR3 in amino acids: CASSQGSSAYEQYF. The CDR3 DNA is TGCGCCAGCAGCCAAGGGAGTAGCGCCTACGAGCAGTACTTC.

The chain uses TRBV7-9 and TRBJ2-5, with D unresolved. The CDR3 has 14 residues. Trimming took off 0 bases at V and 0 bases at J, with 5 bases between the two ends. Per germline, CDR1 SEHNR and CDR2 FQNEAQ (reference sequence). As DNA, the CDR3 is TGTGCCAGCAGCTTAGCGATAAACCAAGAGACCCAGTACTTC. As protein: CASSLAINQETQYF.

The V and J genes are TRBV19 and TRBJ1-4, with unresolved D. Germline values: CDR1 LNHDA, CDR2 SQIVND (reference sequence). The CDR3 sequence is 16 residues long. Deletions cut 5 bases from V and 0 bases from J, with 13 bases between. CDR3 in DNA: TGTGCCAGTAGTCCCGGGCACCGGACAACTAATGAAAAACTGTTTTTT. This sequence encodes CASSPGHRTTNEKLFF.

The V call is TRBV29-1, the J call TRBJ1-4; D is uncertain. The ends were cut back, 3 bases at V and 10 bases at J, with 12 bases in the middle. CDR3 length: 12 residues. Germline lookup yields CDR1 SQVTM and CDR2 ANQGSEA. The CDR3 DNA reads as TGCAGCGTTGACAGCGGCTCCGGAAAACTGTTTTTT. Translating it yields CSVDSGSGKLFF.

V usage is TRBV5-4 and J usage is TRBJ2-3; D is unclear. Germline CDR1 SGHNT, CDR2 YYREEE (reference sequence). V lost 0 bases and J lost 0, with 8 bases in between. The CDR3 is made up of 15 amino acids. The CDR3 loop is CASSLVGPSTDTQYF. CDR3 coding DNA: TGTGCCAGCAGCTTGGTCGGACCTAGCACAGATACGCAGTATTTT.

The V and J genes are TRBV11-2 and TRBJ1-4; 7 positions match TRBD1. CDR1 and CDR2 (germline): SGHAT, FQNNGV. J lost 4 bases, V lost 5 bases, and 13 bases had no gene match. This CDR3 has 17 residues. The CDR3 bases are TGTGCCAGCAGCGCCCGTCCCTACAGGGGATATAATGAAAAACTGTTTTTT. Its translation is CASSARPYRGYNEKLFF.